Listed below are T cell receptor beta chains from one sample, sequenced in a study of cytomegalovirus exposure and HLA in healthy donors. Profiling relied on immunoSEQ multiplex PCR, and the TCRdb table lists in-frame clones only, not all of them. The sample has more than 110,000 clones; less than 85% are singletons. Specimen: PBMCs. All receptors come from a woman between 45 and 60 years old in good health and CMV-seropositive. Each CDR3 is given with its conserved first and last residue. Fields, in order: V gene, clone size, D gene, J gene, CDR3 DNA, CDR3 protein. A D gene is named only where the DNA matches it firmly. Rows may omit the clone size; those that give it use once, few, many or a size class.

v_call: TRBV11-2; clone_size: .; d_call: .; j_call: TRBJ1-2; cdr3_nt: TGTGCCAGCAGCTTTCAGGGACGGACTAGGGCCTTC; cdr3_aa: CASSFQGRTRAF
v_call: TRBV7-9; clone_size: .; d_call: TRBD1; j_call: TRBJ1-3; cdr3_nt: TGTGCCAGCAGCGCTAGGACAGGGGCCCGCTCTGGAAACACCATATATTTT; cdr3_aa: CASSARTGARSGNTIYF
v_call: TRBV27; clone_size: .; d_call: TRBD2; j_call: TRBJ2-5; cdr3_nt: TGTGCCAGCAGTTTAGAGGCTAGCGGAGCGCAAGAGACCCAGTACTTC; cdr3_aa: CASSLEASGAQETQYF
v_call: TRBV28; clone_size: .; d_call: TRBD1; j_call: TRBJ1-2; cdr3_nt: TGTGCCAGCAGTTTGGGACAGGGCTACGGCTACACCTTC; cdr3_aa: CASSLGQGYGYTF
v_call: TRBV7-2; clone_size: .; d_call: .; j_call: TRBJ2-7; cdr3_nt: TGTGCCAGCAGCCCGTATACTAGATACGAGCAGTACTTC; cdr3_aa: CASSPYTRYEQYF
v_call: TRBV4-1; clone_size: few; d_call: .; j_call: TRBJ1-6; cdr3_nt: TGCGCCAGCAGCCCCTACTCCGGTTCACCCCTCCACTTT; cdr3_aa: CASSPYSGSPLHF
v_call: TRBV7-7; clone_size: .; d_call: TRBD1; j_call: TRBJ2-1; cdr3_nt: TGTGCTAGCAGCTTGGCGGACAGGGTGGGCGGTGAGCAGTTCTTC; cdr3_aa: CASSLADRVGGEQFF
v_call: TRBV7-9; clone_size: once; d_call: .; j_call: TRBJ2-5; cdr3_nt: TGTGCCAGCAGCTTAGCGCGGGCTAGAGAAGAGACCCAGTACTTC; cdr3_aa: CASSLARAREETQYF
v_call: TRBV5-4; clone_size: few; d_call: TRBD1; j_call: TRBJ2-2; cdr3_nt: TGTGCCAGCAGCTTGCGACAGGGCGAGAACACCGGGGAGCTGTTTTTT; cdr3_aa: CASSLRQGENTGELFF
v_call: TRBV11-2; clone_size: .; d_call: .; j_call: TRBJ1-2; cdr3_nt: TGTGCCAGCAGCAAGGACTTGGTGGGCCTGACCTTC; cdr3_aa: CASSKDLVGLTF
v_call: TRBV6-1; clone_size: few; d_call: .; j_call: TRBJ1-5; cdr3_nt: TGTGCCAGCAGTGACTATGCACCGGGCAATCAGCCCCAGCATTTT; cdr3_aa: CASSDYAPGNQPQHF
v_call: TRBV6-1; clone_size: .; d_call: TRBD1; j_call: TRBJ2-5; cdr3_nt: TGTGCCAGCAGCAAAGGGACAGGGAAAGAGACCCAGTACTTC; cdr3_aa: CASSKGTGKETQYF
v_call: TRBV7-8; clone_size: .; d_call: TRBD1; j_call: TRBJ1-1; cdr3_nt: TGTGCCAGCAGCCTCCCGGGACAGGGGATGAACACTGAAGCTTTCTTT; cdr3_aa: CASSLPGQGMNTEAFF
v_call: TRBV5-4; clone_size: .; d_call: .; j_call: TRBJ1-5; cdr3_nt: TGTGCCAGCAGCGCCGGACAGAATCAGCCCCAGCATTTT; cdr3_aa: CASSAGQNQPQHF
v_call: TRBV28; clone_size: .; d_call: .; j_call: TRBJ1-4; cdr3_nt: TGTGCCAGCAGTGAAGCTACTCATTGGGAAAAACTGTTTTTT; cdr3_aa: CASSEATHWEKLFF
v_call: TRBV28; clone_size: .; d_call: TRBD1; j_call: TRBJ2-7; cdr3_nt: TGTGCCAGCAGGCGCGACCGGGACAGGGGGAACGAGCAGTACTTC; cdr3_aa: CASRRDRDRGNEQYF
v_call: TRBV7-8; clone_size: .; d_call: TRBD1; j_call: TRBJ1-5; cdr3_nt: TGTGCCAGCAGGGACGGGACAGCCAGCAATCAGCCCCAGCATTTT; cdr3_aa: CASRDGTASNQPQHF
v_call: TRBV29-1; clone_size: once; d_call: .; j_call: TRBJ1-2; cdr3_nt: TGCAGCGTGAGCCGTCCCCGCGGCTACACCTTC; cdr3_aa: CSVSRPRGYTF
v_call: TRBV5-1; clone_size: few; d_call: TRBD1; j_call: TRBJ2-1; cdr3_nt: TGCGCCAGCAGCTTTATGCCGGGACAGAGGGACAATGAGCAGTTCTTC; cdr3_aa: CASSFMPGQRDNEQFF
v_call: TRBV5-1; clone_size: few; d_call: TRBD2; j_call: TRBJ2-5; cdr3_nt: TGCGCCAGCAGCTGGGGGACTAGCGGGGAACAAGAGACCCAGTACTTC; cdr3_aa: CASSWGTSGEQETQYF
v_call: TRBV2; clone_size: .; d_call: .; j_call: TRBJ1-2; cdr3_nt: TGTGCCAGCAGTGAAACGATTACAGGAGGCTACACCTTC; cdr3_aa: CASSETITGGYTF
v_call: TRBV30; clone_size: .; d_call: TRBD1; j_call: TRBJ1-2; cdr3_nt: TGTGCCTGGAACCCGGGGCAGGGGGCTAATGGCTACACCTTC; cdr3_aa: CAWNPGQGANGYTF
v_call: TRBV19; clone_size: .; d_call: TRBD2; j_call: TRBJ2-3; cdr3_nt: TGTGCCAGTAGTCCAGGACTAGCGGGGTCATCGGATACGCAGTATTTT; cdr3_aa: CASSPGLAGSSDTQYF
v_call: TRBV6-1; clone_size: .; d_call: TRBD1; j_call: TRBJ1-2; cdr3_nt: TGTGCCAGCAGTGTGGACAGGGGTAACTATGGCTACACCTTC; cdr3_aa: CASSVDRGNYGYTF
v_call: TRBV28; clone_size: once; d_call: TRBD1; j_call: TRBJ1-2; cdr3_nt: TGTGCCACCGTTATTGACAGGGATGGAGGCTACACCTTC; cdr3_aa: CATVIDRDGGYTF
v_call: TRBV9; clone_size: .; d_call: TRBD1; j_call: TRBJ1-2; cdr3_nt: TGTGCCAGCAGCGCCAGACAGGGGACGGAGGGCTACACCTTC; cdr3_aa: CASSARQGTEGYTF
v_call: TRBV9; clone_size: few; d_call: .; j_call: TRBJ2-7; cdr3_nt: TGTGCCAGCAGCGTAGGACAGTCCTACGAGCAGTACTTC; cdr3_aa: CASSVGQSYEQYF
v_call: TRBV7-9; clone_size: .; d_call: .; j_call: TRBJ1-1; cdr3_nt: TGTGCCAGCAGCTTAGCCAGGGAGAACACTGAAGCTTTCTTT; cdr3_aa: CASSLARENTEAFF
v_call: TRBV19; clone_size: .; d_call: .; j_call: TRBJ2-7; cdr3_nt: TGTGCCAGTAGCCCAGGGTGGTCGGACGAGCAGTACTTC; cdr3_aa: CASSPGWSDEQYF